The clone carrying this T cell receptor beta chain was detected only a few times. Antigen specificity is unknown. TCRdb used MiXCR to reprocess the reads, holding one entry per CDR3 protein. The table includes under 450,000 distinct CDR3 sequences, approximately 35% detected once. The sample is drawn from a study of T cell repertoires in cytomegalovirus infection. Germline loops: CDR1 MNHEY, CDR2 SVGAGI. The CDR3 is 14 residues long. Trimming cost V 5 bases and J 2 bases, with 12 bases left between them. Findings and caveats of the study: HLA-C-restricted CMV-specific TCR beta clonotypes were dominant in the ex vivo response.

Specimen: cultured PBMCs, collected from culture after CMV antigen stimulation. This TCR came from a human donor in good health (CMV status not recorded). Some clones in this sample may be carry-over from other donors' samples. V and J are TRBV6-5 and TRBJ2-5; a possible D gene is TRBD2 (5 bases). Here the CDR3 DNA reads TGTGCCAGCAGTAGGGCGGGCAGACAAGAGACCCAGTACTTC. It translates to CASSRAGRQETQYF.